One and the same sample provided the 13 T cell receptor beta chains below, sequenced in a study of cytomegalovirus exposure and HLA in healthy donors. PCR primers comprised 60 Vbeta and 13 Jbeta primers. Clones were sequenced by immunoSEQ multiplex PCR, and TCRdb holds only the in-frame ones, with some missing. The sample includes 110,000 to 150,000 clones, about 74% of them seen just once. Input material: PBMCs. The receptors were gathered from a woman aged 40 to 50 in good health and CMV-seronegative.

This clone was observed a few times. The chain couples TRBV5-1 to TRBJ1-2; 8 bases are shared with TRBD1. The CDR3 loop spans 14 amino acids. Per the germline V gene, CDR1 is SGHRS and CDR2 is YFSETQ. V dropped 3 bases and J dropped 8; count of bases not matched to a gene: 9. CDR3 DNA: TGCGCCAGCAGCTACGCTGGACAGGGTGGAGGCTACACCTTC. Its translation: CASSYAGQGGGYTF.

The gene calls are TRBV2 and TRBJ1-2; D gene ambiguous. This CDR3 has 15 residues. Germline CDR1 reads SNHLY; CDR2 reads FYNNEI. The V and J ends lost 6 bases and 0 bases respectively, with 14 bases between them. Here the CDR3 DNA reads TGTGCCAGCAGCCTCGGCAGGACTGCTAACTATGGCTACACCTTC. It codes for CASSLGRTANYGYTF.

This clone was seen more than once but under ten times. The chain uses TRBV15 and TRBJ2-3; D uncertain. This CDR3 is built from 12 residues. The germline CDR1 and CDR2 sequences are LNHNV and YYDKDF (reference sequence). Trimming left V 3 bases short and J 6 bases short, with 7 bases between. In DNA, the CDR3 is TGTGCCACCAGCAGCTTCAGGGATACGCAGTATTTT. Translated, it gives CATSSFRDTQYF.

The genes are TRBV18 and TRBJ2-2; D might be TRBD1 (7 bases). Germline V gives CDR1 KGHSH, CDR2 LQKENI. The V end was cut by 3 bases, the J end by 4 bases, with 18 bases between. The CDR3 loop spans 17 amino acids. The CDR3 spells CASSPAGGGAGTGELFF. CDR3 coding DNA: TGTGCCAGCTCACCCGCCGGAGGGGGCGCCGGCACCGGGGAGCTGTTTTTT.

This chain uses TRBV9 with TRBJ2-5; no firm D call. V lost 3 bases, J lost 6 bases, and 15 bases lay in between. The CDR3 runs to 14 residues. CDR1 and CDR2 (germline): SGDLS, YYNGEE. CDR3 loop: CASSGDTFQKTQYF. The CDR3 bases are TGTGCCAGCAGCGGAGACACCTTCCAGAAGACCCAGTACTTC.

This clone has only a few counts. The chain employs TRBV30 and TRBJ2-7, with no clear D. Germline lookup yields CDR1 GTSNPN and CDR2 SVGIG (reference sequence). Deletions cut 1 base from V and 3 bases from J, with 4 bases between. This CDR3 has 11 residues. The CDR3 DNA sequence: TGTGCCTGGAGTGGGAGCTACGAGCAGTACTTC. Its translation: CAWSGSYEQYF.

The chain recombines TRBV6-5 with TRBJ2-7, with TRBD1 matching 8 bases. V shed 0 bases, J shed 3 bases, and the junction held 7 bases outside the gene matches. The CDR3 runs to 16 residues. Germline loops: CDR1 MNHEY, CDR2 SVGAGI. The chain's CDR3 is CASSYSKDRAGYEQYF. The CDR3 nucleotides read TGTGCCAGCAGTTACTCCAAGGACAGGGCCGGCTACGAGCAGTACTTC.

CDR3 protein: CAWSVARHNYGYTF. The CDR3 coding sequence is TGTGCCTGGAGTGTAGCCAGGCATAACTATGGCTACACCTTC. The genes are TRBV30 and TRBJ1-2; D ambiguous. CDR1 and CDR2 from the germline V gene are GTSNPN and SVGIG (reference sequence). There are 14 residues in the CDR3. The V and J ends lost 0 bases and 1 base respectively, with 9 bases between them.

CDR3 residues: CASSYLAGAPNEQFF. The CDR3 DNA reads as TGTGCCAGCAGTTATCTAGCGGGAGCCCCCAATGAGCAGTTCTTC. This rearrangement joins TRBV6-5 to TRBJ2-1, with 10 bases fitting TRBD2. Losses at the gene ends were 3 bases for V and 6 bases for J; bases not matched to a gene: 5. This CDR3 region has 15 residues. CDR1 is MNHEY, CDR2 SVGAGI, per germline.

This clone was seen a single time. CDR3 in amino acids: CASGLLLSGTGNGYTF. DNA for the CDR3: TGTGCTAGTGGTTTGTTACTATCCGGGACAGGGAATGGCTACACCTTC. The rearrangement uses TRBV12-5 and TRBJ1-2, with 9 bases that match TRBD1. The length of the CDR3 is 16 residues. Germline V gene sequence: CDR1 LGHNT, CDR2 FRNRAP. Germline trimming cut 2 bases from V and 6 bases from J; bases unmatched to any gene: 10.

The rearrangement links TRBV27 to TRBJ2-7; 9 nucleotides line up with TRBD1. Trimming at V came to 7 bases and at J to 4 bases, leaving 8 bases not matched to a gene. In germline, CDR1 is MNHEY, CDR2 SMNVEV (reference sequence). The length of the CDR3 is 14 residues. This CDR3 is CASKWRQGGYEQYF. The CDR3 DNA sequence: TGTGCCAGCAAGTGGAGACAGGGGGGGTACGAGCAGTACTTC.

The chain is built from TRBV19 and TRBJ1-5, with D possibly matching TRBD1 (6 bases). V gave up 5 bases and J gave up 3 bases, with 14 bases separating them. The CDR3 has 15 residues. Germline loops: CDR1 LNHDA, CDR2 SQIVND (reference sequence). The CDR3 DNA reads TGTGCCAGTAGTCCCCGAGGGGGGGTCAATCAGCCCCAGCATTTT. Translation gives CASSPRGGVNQPQHF. The entire variable domain, with the rest obtained from reference TRBV19 and TRBJ1-5, is as follows: DGGITQSPKYLFRKEGQNVTLSCEQNLNHDAMYWYRQDPGQGLRLIYYSQIVNDFQKGDIAEGYSVSREKKESFPLTVTSAQKNPTAFYLCASSPRGGVNQPQHFGDGTRLSIL.

This chain connects TRBV5-1 to TRBJ1-2; TRBD1 matches at 7 bases. CDR3 length equals 14 residues. CDR1 is SGHRS, CDR2 YFSETQ, per germline. J was trimmed by 5 bases and V by 3 bases; bases with no gene match: 7. CDR3 protein: CASSSPGQSYGYTF. DNA of the CDR3: TGCGCCAGCAGCTCTCCGGGACAGTCGTATGGCTACACCTTC. The full variable domain, completed using reference TRBV5-1 and TRBJ1-2, is KAGVTQTPRYLIKTRGQQVTLSCSPISGHRSVSWYQQTPGQGLQFLFEYFSETQRNKGNFPGRFSGRQFSNSRSEMNVSTLELGDSALYLCASSSPGQSYGYTFGSGTRLTVV.